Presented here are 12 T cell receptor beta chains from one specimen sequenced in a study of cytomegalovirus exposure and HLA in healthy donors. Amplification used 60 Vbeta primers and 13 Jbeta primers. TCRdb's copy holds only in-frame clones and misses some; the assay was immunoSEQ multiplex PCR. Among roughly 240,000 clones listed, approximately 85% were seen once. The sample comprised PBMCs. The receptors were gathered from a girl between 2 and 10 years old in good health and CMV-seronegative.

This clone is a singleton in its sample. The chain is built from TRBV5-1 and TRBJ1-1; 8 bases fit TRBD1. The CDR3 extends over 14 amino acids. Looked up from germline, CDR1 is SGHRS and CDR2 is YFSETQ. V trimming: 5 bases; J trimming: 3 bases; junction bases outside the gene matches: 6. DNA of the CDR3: TGCGCCAGCAGTTACAGGGGGGGGGACACTGAAGCTTTCTTT. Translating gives CASSYRGGDTEAFF.

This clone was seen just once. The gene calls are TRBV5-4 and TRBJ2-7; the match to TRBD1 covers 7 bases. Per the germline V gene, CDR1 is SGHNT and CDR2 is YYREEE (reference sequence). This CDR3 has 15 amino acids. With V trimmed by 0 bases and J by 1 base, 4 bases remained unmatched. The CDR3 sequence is CASSLGRQGSYEQYF. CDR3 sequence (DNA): TGTGCCAGCAGCTTGGGGCGACAGGGTTCCTACGAGCAGTACTTC.

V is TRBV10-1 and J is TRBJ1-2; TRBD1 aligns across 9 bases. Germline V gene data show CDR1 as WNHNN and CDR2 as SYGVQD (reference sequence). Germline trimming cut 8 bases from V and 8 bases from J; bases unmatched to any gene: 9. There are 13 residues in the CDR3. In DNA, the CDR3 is TGCGCCAGCGGGGACAGGGAGGCGTTCGGCTACACCTTC. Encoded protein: CASGDREAFGYTF.

The CDR3, as DNA: TGTGCCAGCAGCCCTCGGGTGGGGCGTTGGTATGGCTACACCTTC. Its protein product is CASSPRVGRWYGYTF. V usage is TRBV7-6 and J usage is TRBJ1-2; D perhaps matches TRBD1 (5 bases). CDR1 is SGHVS and CDR2 is FNYEAQ in the germline V gene. Trimming stripped 5 bases from V and 5 bases from J, with 18 bases between. This CDR3 is built from 15 residues.

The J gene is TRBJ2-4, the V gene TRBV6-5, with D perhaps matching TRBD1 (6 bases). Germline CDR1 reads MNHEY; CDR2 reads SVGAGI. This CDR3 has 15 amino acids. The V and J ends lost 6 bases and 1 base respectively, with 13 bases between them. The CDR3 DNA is TGTGCCAGCAGGTCACAGGGAGACGCCAAAAACATTCAGTACTTC. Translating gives CASRSQGDAKNIQYF.

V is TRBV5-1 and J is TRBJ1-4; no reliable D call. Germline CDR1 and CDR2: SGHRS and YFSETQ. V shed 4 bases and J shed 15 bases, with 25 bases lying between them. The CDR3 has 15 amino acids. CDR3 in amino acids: CASSPTYGEGRRVFF. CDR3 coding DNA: TGCGCCAGCAGCCCGACATACGGGGAGGGAAGAAGGGTGTTTTTT.

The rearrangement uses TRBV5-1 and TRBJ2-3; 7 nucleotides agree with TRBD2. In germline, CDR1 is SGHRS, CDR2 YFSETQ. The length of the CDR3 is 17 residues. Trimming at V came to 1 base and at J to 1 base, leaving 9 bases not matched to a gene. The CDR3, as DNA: TGCGCCAGCAGCTTGCAAACCCGGGGGGTTCGCACAGATACGCAGTATTTT. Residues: CASSLQTRGVRTDTQYF.

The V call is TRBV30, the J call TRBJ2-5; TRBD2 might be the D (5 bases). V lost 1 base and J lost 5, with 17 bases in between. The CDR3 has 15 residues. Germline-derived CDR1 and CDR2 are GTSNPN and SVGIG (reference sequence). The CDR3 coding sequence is TGTGCCTGGAGTGCTTGGTACGGGGATGTGGAGACCCAGTACTTC. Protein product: CAWSAWYGDVETQYF.

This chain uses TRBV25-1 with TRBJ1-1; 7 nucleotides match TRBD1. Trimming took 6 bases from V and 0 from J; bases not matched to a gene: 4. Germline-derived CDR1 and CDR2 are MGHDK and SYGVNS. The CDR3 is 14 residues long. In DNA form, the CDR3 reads TGTGCCAGCAGGAGGGGGCAGATGAACACTGAAGCTTTCTTT. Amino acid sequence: CASRRGQMNTEAFF.

CDR3 coding DNA: TGTGCCAGCAGGGGACAGTCAAGACTCTATGGCTACACCTTC. Encoded protein: CASRGQSRLYGYTF. The rearrangement links TRBV5-5 to TRBJ1-2, with TRBD1 identical over 7 bases. After removal of 5 bases from V and 4 bases from J, the junction contained 8 bases not matched to a gene. The CDR3 is made up of 14 amino acids. CDR1 and CDR2 from the germline V gene are SGHKS and YYEKEE (reference sequence).

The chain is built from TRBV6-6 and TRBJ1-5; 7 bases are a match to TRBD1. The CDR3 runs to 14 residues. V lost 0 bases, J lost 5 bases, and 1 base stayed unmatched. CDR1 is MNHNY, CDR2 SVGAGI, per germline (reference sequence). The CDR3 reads CASSYSGGHQPQHF. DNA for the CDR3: TGTGCCAGCAGTTACTCAGGGGGCCATCAGCCCCAGCATTTT.

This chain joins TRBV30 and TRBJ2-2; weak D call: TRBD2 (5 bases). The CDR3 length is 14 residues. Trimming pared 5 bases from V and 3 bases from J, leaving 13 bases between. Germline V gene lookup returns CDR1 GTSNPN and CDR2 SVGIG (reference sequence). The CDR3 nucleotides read TGTGCCTGGCGGAGGAGCGGATACACCGGGGAGCTGTTTTTT. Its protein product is CAWRRSGYTGELFF.